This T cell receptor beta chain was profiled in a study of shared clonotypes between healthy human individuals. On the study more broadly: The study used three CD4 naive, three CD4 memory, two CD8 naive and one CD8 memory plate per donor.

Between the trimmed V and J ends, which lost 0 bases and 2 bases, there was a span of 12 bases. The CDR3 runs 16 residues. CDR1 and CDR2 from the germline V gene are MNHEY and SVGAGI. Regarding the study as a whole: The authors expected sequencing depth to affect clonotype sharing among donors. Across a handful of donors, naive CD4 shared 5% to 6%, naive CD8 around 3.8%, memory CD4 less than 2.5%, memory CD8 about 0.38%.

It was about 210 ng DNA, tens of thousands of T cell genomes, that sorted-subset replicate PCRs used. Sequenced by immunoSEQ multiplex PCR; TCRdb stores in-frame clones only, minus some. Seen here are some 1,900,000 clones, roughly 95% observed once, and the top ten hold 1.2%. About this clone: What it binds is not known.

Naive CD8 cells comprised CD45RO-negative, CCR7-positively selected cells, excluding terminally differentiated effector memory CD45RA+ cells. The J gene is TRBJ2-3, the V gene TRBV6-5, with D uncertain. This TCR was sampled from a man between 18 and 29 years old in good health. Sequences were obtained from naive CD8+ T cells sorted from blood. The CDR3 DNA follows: TGTGCCAGCAGTTACTCGATCGGCGAGTACACAGATACGCAGTATTTT. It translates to CASSYSIGEYTDTQYF.